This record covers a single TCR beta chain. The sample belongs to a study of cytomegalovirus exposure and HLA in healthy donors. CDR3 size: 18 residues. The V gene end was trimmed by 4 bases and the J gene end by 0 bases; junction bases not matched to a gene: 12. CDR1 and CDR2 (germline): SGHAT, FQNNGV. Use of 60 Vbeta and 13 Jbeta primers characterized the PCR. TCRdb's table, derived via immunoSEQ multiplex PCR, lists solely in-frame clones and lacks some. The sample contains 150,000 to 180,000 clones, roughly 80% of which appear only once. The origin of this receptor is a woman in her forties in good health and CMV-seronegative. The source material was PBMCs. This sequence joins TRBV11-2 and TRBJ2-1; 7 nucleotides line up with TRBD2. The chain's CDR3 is CASSSITSGTSSYNEQFF. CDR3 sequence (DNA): TGTGCCAGCAGCTCCATCACCAGCGGGACCTCCTCCTACAATGAGCAGTTCTTC.